This paragraph covers one TCR beta chain sequence. The antigen is unknown. This record comes from a study of Ad26.COV2.S vaccination and SARS-CoV-2 variants. The treatment was: about 20 received Ad26.COV2.S at low or high dose, single or two shots; 5 received placebo; per-sample allocation not given. The study sampled participants on day 63 after the first vaccine or placebo injection. It was Wuhan-strain SARS-CoV-2 spike that the Ad26 vaccine vector expressed. The V gene end was trimmed by 2 bases and the J gene end by 5 bases; junction bases not matched to a gene: 3. Per the germline V gene, CDR1 is SGHNT and CDR2 is YYREEE (reference sequence). The CDR3 has 14 residues. Repertoires were generated with immunoSEQ multiplex PCR, while TCRdb's copy carries only in-frame clones and drops some. This table has 300,000 to 400,000 clones, 87% appearing once. Study results and caveats: Recipients of either vaccine or placebo displayed similar breadth of non-spike TCRs. Assessments of TCR breadth and depth may have underestimated the total T cell responses.

The V call is TRBV5-4, the J call TRBJ2-1, with TRBD1 matching over 8 bases. The material was peripheral blood, obtained in a trial of Ad26.COV2.S vaccine versus placebo. The receptor comes from a person aged 18-65 years who received the Ad26.COV2.S COVID-19 vaccine or a placebo. CDR3 region: CASSFRTGNNEQFF. Here the CDR3 DNA reads TGTGCCAGCAGCTTTAGGACAGGGAACAATGAGCAGTTCTTC.